The 21 T cell receptor beta chains given below trace back to one sample, sequenced in a study of a mutant IDH1 vaccine in newly diagnosed glioma. Clones were sequenced by immunoSEQ multiplex PCR, and TCRdb holds only the in-frame ones, with some missing. The table shows about 25,000 clones, with about 76% occurring only once. The time point: week 5, during vaccination. Vaccination used 300 ug of mutant IDH1 20-mer peptide per dose, with topical imiquimod. No antigens are known for them. The sequenced sample was PBMCs, obtained from a glioma patient whose treatment included an IDH1 peptide vaccine. Receptors originate from a man aged 40-50 years with glioma.

The chain carries TRBV4-3 and TRBJ2-3; D is undetermined. V was cut by 0 bases and J by 7 bases, with 5 bases left in between. This CDR3 has 12 amino acids. CDR1 is LGHNA and CDR2 is YSLEER in the germline V gene. The CDR3 protein is CASSQDRYTQYF. The CDR3 nucleotides read TGCGCCAGCAGCCAAGATAGGTATACGCAGTATTTT.

The chain has TRBV7-2 and TRBJ2-7; the match to TRBD1 covers 9 bases. V lost 5 bases to trimming and J lost 0 bases; unmatched junction nucleotides: 5. Looked up from germline, CDR1 is SGHTA and CDR2 is FQGNSA. This CDR3 spans 15 amino acids. The CDR3 bases are TGTGCCAGCAGCCTTGGACAGGGGAACTCCTACGAGCAGTACTTC. Its translation: CASSLGQGNSYEQYF.

The rearrangement joins TRBV6-4 to TRBJ2-3; 7 bases fit TRBD2. The germline V gene encodes CDR1 MRHNA and CDR2 SNTAGT. V lost 4 bases and J lost 0; bases outside the gene matches: 4. The CDR3 length is 15 residues. The DNA for the CDR3 is TGTGCCAGCAGTGCCTATAGCGGGAGCACAGATACGCAGTATTTT. This gives the protein CASSAYSGSTDTQYF.

V usage is TRBV15 and J usage is TRBJ2-5, with 7 positions matching TRBD2. The trim removed 0 bases at V and 10 bases at J, leaving 11 bases unmatched. The germline gives CDR1 LNHNV, CDR2 YYDKDF (reference sequence). This CDR3 region has 15 residues. CDR3 sequence reads: CATSRDPVGGGDQYF. The CDR3 bases are TGTGCCACCAGCAGAGACCCCGTGGGGGGGGGTGACCAGTACTTC.

This clone was observed a handful of times. The V gene is TRBV10-1, the J gene TRBJ1-1; D uncertain. CDR3 size: 13 residues. V was trimmed by 7 bases and J by 0 bases, leaving 9 bases between them. Germline V CDR1 and CDR2: WNHNN, SYGVQD (reference sequence). Here the CDR3 reads CASMGNLNTEAFF. As DNA, the CDR3 is TGCGCCAGCATGGGAAACTTGAACACTGAAGCTTTCTTT.

The J gene is TRBJ2-1, the V gene TRBV7-9; the match to TRBD2 covers 9 bases. Germline loops: CDR1 SEHNR, CDR2 FQNEAQ (reference sequence). Germline trimming cut 3 bases from V and 2 bases from J; bases unmatched to any gene: 5. The CDR3 extends over 16 amino acids. The CDR3 region is CASSFWGGRAYNEQFF. As DNA, the CDR3 is TGTGCCAGCAGCTTTTGGGGCGGGAGGGCCTACAATGAGCAGTTCTTC.

This chain links TRBV11-3 with TRBJ2-7; 8 bases fit TRBD1. CDR1 and CDR2 from the germline V gene are SGHNT and YENEEA. V was clipped by 4 bases and J by 2 bases; unmatched bases: 4. This CDR3 is 14 amino acids long. CDR3 in DNA: TGTGCCAGCAGCTACTCGACAGGGGCCTACGAGCAGTACGTC. It translates to CASSYSTGAYEQYV.

V usage is TRBV27 and J usage is TRBJ1-1; D is unresolved. Trimming stripped 4 bases from V and 3 bases from J, with 3 bases between. The CDR3 sequence is 11 residues long. Germline assignment: CDR1 MNHEY and CDR2 SMNVEV (reference sequence). The CDR3 region is CASSSDTEAFF. CDR3 in DNA: TGTGCCAGCAGTTCGGACACTGAAGCTTTCTTT.

The V and J genes are TRBV27 and TRBJ2-4; D assignment may be TRBD1 or TRBD2 (6 bases each). This CDR3 comprises 15 residues. The V and J ends lost 6 bases and 0 bases respectively, with 12 bases between them. Germline V gives CDR1 MNHEY, CDR2 SMNVEV (reference sequence). The CDR3 region has the DNA TGTGCCAGCAGCCCCAGGGGACTAGCCAAAAACATTCAGTACTTC. Its protein product is CASSPRGLAKNIQYF.

V gene TRBV25-1 combines with J gene TRBJ2-3; D uncertain. The CDR3 runs to 14 residues. Trimming pared 5 bases from V and 2 bases from J, leaving 11 bases between. Germline-derived CDR1 and CDR2 are MGHDK and SYGVNS. Here the CDR3 reads CASSQHSLTDTQYF. The CDR3 region has the DNA TGTGCCAGCAGTCAGCACAGCCTCACAGATACGCAGTATTTT.

This chain connects TRBV29-1 to TRBJ1-2; TRBD1 agrees at 8 bases. The V segment lost 6 bases and the J segment 7 bases; nucleotides outside the gene matches: 7. This CDR3 has 12 residues. The V gene's germline CDR1 is SQVTM and CDR2 ANQGSEA. The CDR3 DNA reads TGCAGCGTGGAGACAGGGGTCTTTGGCTACACCTTC. Protein product: CSVETGVFGYTF.

The V gene is TRBV6-5, the J gene TRBJ2-1, with D hard to call. CDR3 length: 13 amino acids. V was pared by 5 bases and J by 5 bases, with 10 bases between. Germline-derived CDR1 and CDR2 are MNHEY and SVGAGI. The CDR3 nucleotides are TGTGCCAGCAGTCTCGGCGGTGACAATGAGCAGTTCTTC. The encoded protein is CASSLGGDNEQFF.

This chain joins TRBV5-1 and TRBJ1-1; no reliable D call. V was cut by 0 bases and J by 1 base, with 7 bases left in between. The germline V gene has CDR1 SGHRS and CDR2 YFSETQ. CDR3 length: 14 residues. The CDR3 nucleotides read TGCGCCAGCAGCTTGGTCACATCGAACACTGAAGCTTTCTTT. Residues: CASSLVTSNTEAFF.

This clone counts as medium-sized (0.01 to 0.1%). The rearrangement joins TRBV6-5 to TRBJ2-7; 7 bases agree with TRBD2. The V gene end was trimmed by 2 bases and the J gene end by 4 bases; junction bases not matched to a gene: 5. The CDR3 runs to 14 residues. Looked up from germline, CDR1 is MNHEY and CDR2 is SVGAGI. The CDR3 reads CASSYGASGYEQYV. DNA for the CDR3: TGTGCCAGCAGTTACGGGGCTAGCGGTTACGAGCAGTACGTC.

This clone was detected only a few times. This rearrangement joins TRBV19 to TRBJ1-1; possible D gene TRBD1, 6 bases. Germline loops: CDR1 LNHDA, CDR2 SQIVND (reference sequence). The CDR3 spans 13 residues. The V end lost 5 bases, the J end lost 6 bases, and 13 bases lay between the germline ends. The CDR3: CASSFTGSAEAFF. The DNA for the CDR3 is TGTGCCAGTAGTTTCACAGGGAGTGCTGAAGCTTTCTTT.

The chain employs TRBV6-5 and TRBJ2-1, with 9 bases fitting TRBD2. Germline loops: CDR1 MNHEY, CDR2 SVGAGI. The J segment lost 2 bases and the V segment lost 6 bases, leaving 5 bases of the junction unmatched. The CDR3 totals 15 residues. The CDR3 is CASSDSGSAYNEQFF. As DNA, the CDR3 is TGTGCCAGCAGCGATAGCGGGAGCGCCTACAATGAGCAGTTCTTC.

The chain is built from TRBV6-1 and TRBJ2-3; a weak D match, TRBD2 (6 bases). Trimming took 3 bases from V and 0 from J, leaving 13 bases between them. CDR3 length: 16 residues. Germline V gives CDR1 MNHNS, CDR2 SASEGT. The chain's CDR3 is CASSDPLAPSTDTQYF. DNA for the CDR3: TGTGCCAGCAGTGACCCTCTAGCGCCTAGCACAGATACGCAGTATTTT.

The chain has TRBV7-2 and TRBJ2-2; possible D gene TRBD2, 5 bases. Germline V CDR1 and CDR2: SGHTA, FQGNSA. Trimming took 1 base from V and 7 from J, leaving 7 bases between them. The CDR3 totals 13 residues. The CDR3 bases are TGTGCCAGCAGCTTAGTTCGGGACGGGGAGCTGTTTTTT. This translates into CASSLVRDGELFF.

This clone was observed a few times. The chain carries TRBV5-5 and TRBJ1-1; maybe TRBD1 (6 bases). The CDR3 has 17 amino acids. From germline, CDR1 is SGHKS and CDR2 YYEKEE (reference sequence). The V end lost 4 bases, the J end lost 1 base, and 20 bases lay between the germline ends. The CDR3 DNA follows: TGTGCCAGCAGCCCTGGACAGACAAGGTACCGGAACACTGAAGCTTTCTTT. Translated, it gives CASSPGQTRYRNTEAFF.

The V gene is TRBV21-1, the J gene TRBJ2-7; TRBD2 is taken as the D call from the table, unchecked against the DNA. TRBV21-1 has pseudogene status. The CDR3 has 16 amino acids. The DNA for the CDR3 is TGTGCCAGCAGCAAAACGGGCGGGAGTACGGGTTACGAGCAGTACTTC. It translates to CASSKTGGSTGYEQYF.

The chain joins TRBV11-2 to TRBJ1-3; no clear D. The CDR3 totals 15 residues. V was clipped by 1 base and J by 0 bases, with 7 bases between them. Germline CDR1 is SGHAT and CDR2 is FQNNGV. CDR3 sequence (DNA): TGTGCCAGCAGCTTAGGCGGGAACTCTGGAAACACCATATATTTT. This codes for CASSLGGNSGNTIYF.